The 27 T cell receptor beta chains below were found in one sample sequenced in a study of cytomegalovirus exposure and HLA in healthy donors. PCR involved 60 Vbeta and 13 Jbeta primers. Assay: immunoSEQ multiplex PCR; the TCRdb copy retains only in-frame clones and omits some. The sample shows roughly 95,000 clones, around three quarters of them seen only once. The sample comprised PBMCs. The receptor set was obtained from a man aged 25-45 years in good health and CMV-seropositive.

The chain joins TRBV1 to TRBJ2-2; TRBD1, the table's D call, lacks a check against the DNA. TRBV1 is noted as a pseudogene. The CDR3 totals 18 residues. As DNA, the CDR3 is TGCACCAGCAGCCAAGAGAAGAGAGAGACAGCGAACACCGGGGAGCTGTTTTTT. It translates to CTSSQEKRETANTGELFF.

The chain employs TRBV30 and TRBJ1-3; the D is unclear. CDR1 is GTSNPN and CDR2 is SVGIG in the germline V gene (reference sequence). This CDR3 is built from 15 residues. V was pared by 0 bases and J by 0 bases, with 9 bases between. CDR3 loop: CAWSVTVSSGNTIYF. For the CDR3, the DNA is TGTGCCTGGAGTGTAACGGTGAGCTCTGGAAACACCATATATTTT.

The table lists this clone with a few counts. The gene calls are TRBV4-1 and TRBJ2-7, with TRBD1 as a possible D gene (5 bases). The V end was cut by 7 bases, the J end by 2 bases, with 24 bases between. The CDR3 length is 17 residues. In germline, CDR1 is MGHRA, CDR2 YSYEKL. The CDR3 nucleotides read TGCGCCAGCAACCCCCAGACAGCCCGGGTCCCACCCTACGAGCAGTACGTC. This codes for CASNPQTARVPPYEQYV.

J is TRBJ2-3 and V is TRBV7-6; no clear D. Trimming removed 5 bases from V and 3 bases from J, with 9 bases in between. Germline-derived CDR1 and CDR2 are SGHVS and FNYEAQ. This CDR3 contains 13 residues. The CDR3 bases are TGTGCCAGCAGCACCACTCTTACAGATACGCAGTATTTT. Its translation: CASSTTLTDTQYF.

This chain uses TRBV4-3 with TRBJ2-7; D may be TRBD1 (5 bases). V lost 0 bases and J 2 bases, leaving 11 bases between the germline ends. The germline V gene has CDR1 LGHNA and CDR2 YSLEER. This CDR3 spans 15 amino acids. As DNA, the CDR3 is TGCGCCAGCAGCCAAGATATGGGCAGGGCCTACGAGCAGTACTTC. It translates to CASSQDMGRAYEQYF.

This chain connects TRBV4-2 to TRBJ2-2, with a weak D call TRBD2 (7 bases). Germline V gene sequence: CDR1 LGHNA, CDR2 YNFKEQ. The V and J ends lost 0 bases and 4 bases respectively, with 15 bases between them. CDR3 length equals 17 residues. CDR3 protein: CASSQEGPGGGTGELFF. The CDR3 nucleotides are TGTGCCAGCAGCCAAGAGGGGCCGGGGGGCGGCACCGGGGAGCTGTTTTTT.

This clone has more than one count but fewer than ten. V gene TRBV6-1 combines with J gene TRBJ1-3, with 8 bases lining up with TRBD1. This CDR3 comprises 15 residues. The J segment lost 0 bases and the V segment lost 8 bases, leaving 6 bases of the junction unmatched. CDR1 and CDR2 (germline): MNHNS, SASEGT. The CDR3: CASRGQVFSGNTIYF. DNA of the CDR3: TGTGCCAGCCGGGGACAGGTCTTCTCTGGAAACACCATATATTTT.

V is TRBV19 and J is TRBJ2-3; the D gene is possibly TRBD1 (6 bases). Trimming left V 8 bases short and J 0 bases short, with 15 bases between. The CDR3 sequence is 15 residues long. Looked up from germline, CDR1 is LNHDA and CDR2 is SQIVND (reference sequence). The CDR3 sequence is CASSTGSTSTDTQYF. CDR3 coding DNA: TGTGCCAGTTCCACAGGGTCTACTAGCACAGATACGCAGTATTTT.

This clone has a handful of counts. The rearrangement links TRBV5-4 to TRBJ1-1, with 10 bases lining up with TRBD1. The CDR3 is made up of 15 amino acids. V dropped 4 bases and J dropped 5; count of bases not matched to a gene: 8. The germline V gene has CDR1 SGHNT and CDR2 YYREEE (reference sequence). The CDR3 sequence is CASSQTGGARTEAFF. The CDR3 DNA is TGTGCCAGCAGCCAGACAGGGGGCGCGAGAACTGAAGCTTTCTTT.

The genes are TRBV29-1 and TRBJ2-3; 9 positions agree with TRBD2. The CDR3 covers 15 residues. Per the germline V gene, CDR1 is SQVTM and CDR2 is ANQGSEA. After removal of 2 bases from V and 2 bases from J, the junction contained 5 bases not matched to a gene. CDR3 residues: CSVESLAGPTDTQYF. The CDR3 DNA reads TGCAGCGTTGAAAGCCTAGCGGGGCCCACAGATACGCAGTATTTT.

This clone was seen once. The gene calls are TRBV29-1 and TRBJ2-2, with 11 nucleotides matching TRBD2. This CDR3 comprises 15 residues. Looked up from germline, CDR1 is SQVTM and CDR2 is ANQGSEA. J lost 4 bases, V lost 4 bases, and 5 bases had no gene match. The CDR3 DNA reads TGCAGCGTTGCACCTGGACTAGCGGGCACCGGGGAGCTGTTTTTT. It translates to CSVAPGLAGTGELFF.

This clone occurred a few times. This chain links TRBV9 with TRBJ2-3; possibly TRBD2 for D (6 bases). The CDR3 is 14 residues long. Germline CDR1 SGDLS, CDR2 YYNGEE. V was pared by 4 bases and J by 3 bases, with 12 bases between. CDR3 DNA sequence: TGTGCCAGCAGCCCAGGAGGGGTGACAGATACGCAGTATTTT. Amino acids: CASSPGGVTDTQYF.

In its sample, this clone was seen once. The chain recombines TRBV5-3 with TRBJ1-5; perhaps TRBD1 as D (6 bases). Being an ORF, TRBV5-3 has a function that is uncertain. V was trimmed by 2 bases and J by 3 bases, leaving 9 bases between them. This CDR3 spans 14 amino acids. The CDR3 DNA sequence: TGTGCCAGAAGCTTAGGACAGTTCAATCAGCCCCAGCATTTT. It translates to CARSLGQFNQPQHF.

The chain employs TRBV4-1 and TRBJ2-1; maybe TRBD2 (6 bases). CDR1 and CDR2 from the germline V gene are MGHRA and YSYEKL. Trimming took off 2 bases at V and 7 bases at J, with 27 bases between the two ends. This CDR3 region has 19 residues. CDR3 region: CASSQPSSRTPVGTNEQFF. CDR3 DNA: TGCGCCAGCAGCCAACCCTCGAGTCGGACGCCGGTTGGGACTAATGAGCAGTTCTTC.

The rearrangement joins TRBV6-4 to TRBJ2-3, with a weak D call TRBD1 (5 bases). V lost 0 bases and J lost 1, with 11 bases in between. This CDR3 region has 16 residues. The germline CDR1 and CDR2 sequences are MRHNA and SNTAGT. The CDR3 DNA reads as TGTGCCAGCAGTGACTCCCAGGGTGGCGGCACAGATACGCAGTATTTT. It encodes CASSDSQGGGTDTQYF.

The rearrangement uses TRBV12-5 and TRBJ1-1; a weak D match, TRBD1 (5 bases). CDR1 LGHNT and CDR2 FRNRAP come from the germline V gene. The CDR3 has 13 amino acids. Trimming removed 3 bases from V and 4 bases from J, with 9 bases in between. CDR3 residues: CASGLGRGTEAFF. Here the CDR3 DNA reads TGTGCTAGTGGTTTAGGTAGGGGCACTGAAGCTTTCTTT. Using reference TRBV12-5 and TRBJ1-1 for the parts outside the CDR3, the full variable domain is DARVTQTPRHKVTEMGQEVTMRCQPILGHNTVFWYRQTMMQGLELLAYFRNRAPLDDSGMPKDRFSAEMPDATLATLKIQPSEPRDSAVYFCASGLGRGTEAFFGQGTRLTVV.

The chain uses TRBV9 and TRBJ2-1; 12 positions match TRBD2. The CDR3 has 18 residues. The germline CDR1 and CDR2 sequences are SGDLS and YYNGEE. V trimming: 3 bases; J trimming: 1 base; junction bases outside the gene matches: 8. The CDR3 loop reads CASSERTSGIWSYNEQFF. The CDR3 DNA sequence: TGTGCCAGCAGCGAGCGGACTAGCGGGATATGGTCCTACAATGAGCAGTTCTTC. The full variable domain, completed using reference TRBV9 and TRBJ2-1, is DSGVTQTPKHLITATGQRVTLRCSPRSGDLSVYWYQQSLDQGLQFLIQYYNGEERAKGNILERFSAQQFPDLHSELNLSSLELGDSALYFCASSERTSGIWSYNEQFFGPGTRLTVL.

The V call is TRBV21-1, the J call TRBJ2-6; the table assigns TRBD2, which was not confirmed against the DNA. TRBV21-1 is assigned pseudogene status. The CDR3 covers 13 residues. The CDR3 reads CALRVSGANVLTF. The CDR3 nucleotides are TGTGCCTTAAGAGTCTCTGGGGCCAACGTCCTGACTTTC.

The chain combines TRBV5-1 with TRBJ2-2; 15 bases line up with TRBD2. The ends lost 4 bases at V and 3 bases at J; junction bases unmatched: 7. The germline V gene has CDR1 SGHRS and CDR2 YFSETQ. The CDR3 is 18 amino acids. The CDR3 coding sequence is TGCGCCAGCAGCCGGACTAGCGGGGGGGCCGTGGACACCGGGGAGCTGTTTTTT. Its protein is CASSRTSGGAVDTGELFF.

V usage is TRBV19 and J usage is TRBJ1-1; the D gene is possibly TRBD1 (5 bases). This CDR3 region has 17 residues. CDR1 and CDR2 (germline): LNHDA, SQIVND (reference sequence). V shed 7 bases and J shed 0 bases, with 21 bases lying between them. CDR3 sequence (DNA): TGTGCCAGTACCTCGACGGGGGGATGGGGTGTGAACACTGAAGCTTTCTTT. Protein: CASTSTGGWGVNTEAFF.

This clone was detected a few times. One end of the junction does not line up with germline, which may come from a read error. CDR3 amino acids: CASSAGRGNAEAFF. In nucleotides, the CDR3 is TGTGCCAGCAGTGCTGGACGGGGGAACGCTGAAGCTTTCTTT. The chain carries TRBV6-1 and TRBJ1-1; possibly TRBD1 for D (5 bases). The CDR3 spans 14 residues. Germline values: CDR1 MNHNS, CDR2 SASEGT.

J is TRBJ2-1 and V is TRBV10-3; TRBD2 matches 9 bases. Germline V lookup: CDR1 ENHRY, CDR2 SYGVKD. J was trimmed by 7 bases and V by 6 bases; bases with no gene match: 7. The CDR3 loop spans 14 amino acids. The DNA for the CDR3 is TGTGCCATCAGAGTAGCGGGAGTCGTAAATGAGCAGTTCTTC. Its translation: CAIRVAGVVNEQFF.

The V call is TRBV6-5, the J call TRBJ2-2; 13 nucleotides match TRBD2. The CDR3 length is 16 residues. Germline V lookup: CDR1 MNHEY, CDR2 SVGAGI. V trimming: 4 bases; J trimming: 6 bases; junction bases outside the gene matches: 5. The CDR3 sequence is CASSLGLAGVAGELFF. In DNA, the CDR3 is TGTGCCAGCAGTTTAGGACTAGCGGGGGTCGCCGGGGAGCTGTTTTTT.

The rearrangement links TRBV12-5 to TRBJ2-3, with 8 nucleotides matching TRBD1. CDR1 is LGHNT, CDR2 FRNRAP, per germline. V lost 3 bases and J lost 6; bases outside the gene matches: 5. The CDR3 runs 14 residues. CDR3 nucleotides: TGTGCTAGTGGTTTTAGGACAGGGAGGGATACGCAGTATTTT. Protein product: CASGFRTGRDTQYF. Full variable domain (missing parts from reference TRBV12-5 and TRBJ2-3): DARVTQTPRHKVTEMGQEVTMRCQPILGHNTVFWYRQTMMQGLELLAYFRNRAPLDDSGMPKDRFSAEMPDATLATLKIQPSEPRDSAVYFCASGFRTGRDTQYFGPGTRLTVL.

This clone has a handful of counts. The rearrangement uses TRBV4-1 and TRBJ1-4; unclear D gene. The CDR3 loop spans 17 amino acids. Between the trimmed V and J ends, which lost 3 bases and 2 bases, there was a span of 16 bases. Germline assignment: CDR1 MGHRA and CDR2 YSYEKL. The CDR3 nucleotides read TGCGCCAGCAGCCAGCGAGCGGTGGTGAGGACTAATGAAAAACTGTTTTTT. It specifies CASSQRAVVRTNEKLFF.

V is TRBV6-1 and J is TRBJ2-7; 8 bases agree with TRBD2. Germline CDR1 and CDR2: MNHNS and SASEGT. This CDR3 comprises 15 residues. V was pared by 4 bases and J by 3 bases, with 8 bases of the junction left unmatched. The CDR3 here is CASSVSSGGGYEQYV. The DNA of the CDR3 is TGTGCCAGCAGTGTATCCAGCGGGGGTGGCTACGAGCAGTACGTC.

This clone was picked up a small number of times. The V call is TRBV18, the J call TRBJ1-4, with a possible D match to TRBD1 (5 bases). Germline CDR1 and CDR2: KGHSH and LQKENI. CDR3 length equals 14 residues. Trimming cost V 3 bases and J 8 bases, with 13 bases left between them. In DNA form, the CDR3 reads TGTGCCAGCTCACCCCAGGGATGGAACGAAAAACTGTTTTTT. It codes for CASSPQGWNEKLFF. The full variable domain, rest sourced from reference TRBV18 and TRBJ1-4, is NAGVMQNPRHLVRRRGQEARLRCSPMKGHSHVYWYRQLPEEGLKFMVYLQKENIIDESGMPKERFSAEFPKEGPSILRIQQVVRGDSAAYFCASSPQGWNEKLFFGSGTQLSVL.